Listed below are T cell receptor beta chains from one sample, sequenced in a study of vaccination and CD4 T cells after COVID-19. These TCRs are of unknown antigen specificity. Via MiXCR, TCRdb re-called the PCR reads, giving one row per CDR3 protein. The table lists 20,000 to 25,000 distinct CDR3 sequences, around a third of them singletons. Source: CD4+ T cells from blood, cultured in vitro, taken about 7 months after SARS-CoV-2 vaccination. The origin of the receptors is a human donor who had recovered from COVID-19. Each CDR3 is given with its conserved first and last residue. Each record gives: clone size, V gene, D gene, J gene, CDR3 DNA, CDR3 protein. The D gene is left open where the match is weak. Size is omitted from some rows. Given values are once, few, many or a class for expanded clones.

>few|TRBV21-1|-|TRBJ2-7
TGTGCCAGCAGAAGTACCGGACTCATTCCTTCCTACGAGCAGTACTTC
CASRSTGLIPSYEQYF
>few|TRBV20-1|TRBD2|TRBJ2-7
TGCAGTGCTAGAGATCAACGGGGAGGGGCCTACGAGCAGTACTTC
CSARDQRGGAYEQYF
>-|TRBV7-2|-|TRBJ2-2
TGTGCCAGCAGCTTTTCCTGGAACACCGGGGAGCTGTTTTTT
CASSFSWNTGELFF
>-|TRBV27|-|TRBJ2-3
TGTGCCAGCAGTCCCCTGGACAGCACAGATACGCAGTATTTT
CASSPLDSTDTQYF
>few|TRBV20-1|TRBD1|TRBJ1-5
TGCAGTGCAGAGGGACAGGGGGCGGTAAATCAGCCCCAGCATTTT
CSAEGQGAVNQPQHF
>few|TRBV11-1|-|TRBJ1-6
TGTGCCAGCAGCTTAAGCCGAGGGAGGAATTCACCCCTCCACTTT
CASSLSRGRNSPLHF
>-|TRBV6-2/TRBV6-3|-|TRBJ2-5
TGTGCCAGCAGTCCCAGAGACAGAGCAGAGACCCAGTACTTC
CASSPRDRAETQYF
>-|TRBV19|-|TRBJ2-7
TGTGCCAGTATAGTATGGAGGGCGAACCTGTCCTACGAGCAGTACTTC
CASIVWRANLSYEQYF
>once|TRBV20-1|-|TRBJ2-1
TGCAGTGCTAGGTCTGCGGTTTACAATGAGCAGTTCTTC
CSARSAVYNEQFF
>-|TRBV5-1|TRBD1|TRBJ2-5
TGCGCCAGCAGCTACGGACAGGCGTCGGGGACCCAGTACTTC
CASSYGQASGTQYF
>-|TRBV23-1|TRBD1|TRBJ1-2
TGCGCCAGCAGTCAACGAGGCAGGGGGCGGGGTGGCTACACCTTC
CASSQRGRGRGGYTF
>few|TRBV7-9|-|TRBJ2-7
TGTGCCAGCAGCCGAGGGGGGGCGGGTTATCTTGCTAGCTTGGGCGAGCAGTACTTC
CASSRGGAGYLASLGEQYF
>-|TRBV20-1|TRBD2|TRBJ2-3
TGCAGTGCCTATCCGACTAGCGGGAGAGCAGATACGCAGTATTTT
CSAYPTSGRADTQYF
>few|TRBV7-3|TRBD2|TRBJ2-3
TGTGCCAGCAGCCCCACGGGGGGGGGGGTGTATTTT
CASSPTGGGVYF
>-|TRBV20-1|-|TRBJ1-5
TGCAGTGCTAGAGATCCCCGGACTCAGCCCCAGCATTTT
CSARDPRTQPQHF
>many|TRBV20-1|-|TRBJ2-5
TGCAGTGCCGATTCCATGATTTCGCAAGAGACCCAGTACTTC
CSADSMISQETQYF
>-|TRBV6-1|-|TRBJ2-1
TGTGCCAGCAGGGATGGCAGGGCGCGGTACAATGAGCAGTTCTTC
CASRDGRARYNEQFF
>-|TRBV20-1|TRBD1|TRBJ1-2
TGCAGTGCTAGAGATCTTGGTTGGACAGGGGGGTATGGCTACACCTTC
CSARDLGWTGGYGYTF
>medium-sized|TRBV7-9|-|TRBJ1-2
TGTGCCAGCAGCGATAGGACTAACTATGGCTACACCTTC
CASSDRTNYGYTF
>-|TRBV12-1|-|TRBJ1-2
TGTGCCAGCAGCCCCCTAAGTAACTATGGCTACACCTTC
CASSPLSNYGYTF
>-|TRBV15|-|TRBJ2-1
TGTGCCACCAGCAGAGGACGAGCAGGGGGGTCCTACAATGAGCAGTTCTTC
CATSRGRAGGSYNEQFF
>few|TRBV15|TRBD1|TRBJ1-1
TGTGCCACCAGCAGACCGAGGACAGGCCCTATGAACACTGAAGCTTTCTTT
CATSRPRTGPMNTEAFF
>few|TRBV27|TRBD2|TRBJ2-3
TGTGCCAGCAGTTTGGGAAGCGGGGGGAGCACAGATACGCAGTATTTT
CASSLGSGGSTDTQYF
>few|TRBV7-9|-|TRBJ2-3
TGTGCCAGCAGCTTCTCCGGGGGAGATACGCAGTATTTT
CASSFSGGDTQYF
>-|TRBV21-1|-|TRBJ2-2
TGTGCCAGCAGCTGGAGAAAAGGAGGCGGGGAGCTGTTTTTT
CASSWRKGGGELFF
>-|TRBV2|-|TRBJ2-4
TGTGCCAGCAGTAAAACAGGAGACATTCAGTACTTC
CASSKTGDIQYF
>-|TRBV6-5|TRBD2|TRBJ2-1
TGTGCCAGCAGTTACTCGGGACTAGGTGATAAGTTCTTC
CASSYSGLGDKFF
>few|TRBV7-2|-|TRBJ1-2
TGTGCCAGCAGCTCGCCAGCCCGGGTTACAGGCCCCTATGGCTACACCTTC
CASSSPARVTGPYGYTF
>-|TRBV18|-|TRBJ1-2
TGTGCCAGCTCACCACCATCGCGGACGCTATTAGATGGCTACACCTTC
CASSPPSRTLLDGYTF
>-|TRBV2|-|TRBJ1-2
TGTGCCAGCAGTGCCAGGGGCTATGGCTACACCTTC
CASSARGYGYTF
>-|TRBV10-3|-|TRBJ1-5
TGTGCCGCAAGAGGGGATCTCAATCAGCCCCAGCATTTT
CAARGDLNQPQHF
>-|TRBV19|-|TRBJ1-5
TGTGCCAGTAGTACGGTGATAGGCAATCAGCCCCAGCATTTT
CASSTVIGNQPQHF
>-|TRBV7-8|TRBD2|TRBJ2-7
TGTGCCAGCAGCTTAGGACTAGCGGGGGGGCTCGAGCAGTACTTC
CASSLGLAGGLEQYF
>few|TRBV7-9|-|TRBJ1-2
TGTGCCAGCAGCCCCGGGGGGGAGAGGAGCTACACCTTC
CASSPGGERSYTF
>medium-sized|TRBV20-1|-|TRBJ1-1
TGCAGTGCTAGAGACTATACATCCGGGAACACTGAAGCTTTCTTT
CSARDYTSGNTEAFF